This TCR beta chain was found in a study of blood T cell repertoires in COVID-19. CDR3 length equals 13 residues. Germline values: CDR1 LGHDT, CDR2 YNNKEL (reference sequence). V lost 2 bases and J 7 bases, leaving 8 bases between the germline ends. Repertoires were generated with immunoSEQ multiplex PCR, while TCRdb's copy carries only in-frame clones and drops some. This table has around 300,000 clones, approximately 88% appearing once. This TCR was sampled from a woman aged 40 to 49 who had recovered from COVID-19. The sample was PBMCs or T cells enriched from blood (not recorded which). The chain couples TRBV3-1 (or the pseudogene TRBV3-2) to TRBJ2-2, with a possible D match to TRBD1 (6 bases). CDR3 region: CASSQQGIGELFF. DNA of the CDR3: TGTGCCAGCAGCCAACAGGGGATCGGGGAGCTGTTTTTT.